Listed here are 27 T cell receptor beta chains from one sample, sequenced in a study of T cell responses to AZD1222 COVID-19 vaccine. Profiling relied on immunoSEQ multiplex PCR, and the TCRdb table lists in-frame clones only, not all of them. Of around 130,000 clones in the sample, about 82% were seen once. The specimen comprised peripheral blood, sampled on day 0 of AZD1222 vaccination. The receptors stem from an adult in good health.

The V call is TRBV11-2, the J call TRBJ2-4; 7 nucleotides agree with TRBD1. Trimming cost V 5 bases and J 1 base; bases outside gene matches: 5. The CDR3 runs 15 residues. CDR1 and CDR2 from the germline V gene are SGHAT and FQNNGV. The CDR3 spells CASSHYRGAKNIQYF. CDR3 nucleotides: TGTGCCAGCAGCCATTACAGGGGCGCCAAAAACATTCAGTACTTC. Variable domain in full (rest from reference TRBV11-2 and TRBJ2-4): EAGVAQSPRYKIIEKRQSVAFWCNPISGHATLYWYQQILGQGPKLLIQFQNNGVVDDSQLPKDRFSAERLKGVDSTLKIQPAKLEDSAVYLCASSHYRGAKNIQYFGAGTRLSVL.

The CDR3 here is CASSQRPGANTDTQYF. The DNA for the CDR3 is TGCGCCAGCAGCCAACGGCCCGGGGCAAACACAGATACGCAGTATTTT. The V call is TRBV4-3, the J call TRBJ2-3, with D perhaps assigned TRBD1 or TRBD2 (5 bases each). The CDR3 is 16 amino acids. Trimming cost V 2 bases and J 2 bases, with 14 bases left between them. Germline values: CDR1 LGHNA, CDR2 YSLEER.

The gene calls are TRBV25-1 and TRBJ2-1; maybe TRBD2 (5 bases). CDR1 MGHDK and CDR2 SYGVNS come from the germline V gene. There are 15 residues in the CDR3. V lost 3 bases and J 4 bases, leaving 13 bases between the germline ends. CDR3 nucleotides: TGTGCCAGCAGTGATTTAGGCGGGTCATACAATGAGCAGTTCTTC. Amino acids: CASSDLGGSYNEQFF. The variable domain in full, with the rest retrieved from reference TRBV25-1 and TRBJ2-1, is EADIYQTPRYLVIGTGKKITLECSQTMGHDKMYWYQQDPGMELHLIHYSYGVNSTEKGDLSSESTVSRIRTEHFPLTLESARPSHTSQYLCASSDLGGSYNEQFFGPGTRLTVL.

The chain links TRBV18 to TRBJ2-1; D unclear. CDR1 and CDR2 (germline): KGHSH, LQKENI. Trimming removed 4 bases at V and 0 bases at J, with 10 bases between. The CDR3 sequence is 15 residues long. The CDR3 here is CASSQALSSYNEQFF. The DNA of the CDR3 is TGTGCCAGCTCACAAGCGTTGAGCTCCTACAATGAGCAGTTCTTC.

The CDR3 is CASIALQGRSNEKLFF. CDR3 coding DNA: TGTGCCAGCATAGCTCTACAGGGAAGGTCTAATGAAAAACTGTTTTTT. The chain recombines TRBV27 with TRBJ1-4; possibly TRBD1 for D (6 bases). CDR3 length: 16 residues. Trimming removed 7 bases from V and 3 bases from J, with 18 bases in between. CDR1 and CDR2 from the germline V gene are MNHEY and SMNVEV (reference sequence).

V is TRBV5-5 and J is TRBJ2-5; possible D gene TRBD1, 6 bases. Looked up from germline, CDR1 is SGHKS and CDR2 is YYEKEE (reference sequence). Deletions cut 0 bases from V and 5 bases from J, with 8 bases between. The CDR3 has 13 residues. The CDR3 DNA is TGTGCCAGCAGCTTGGCAGGGGACGAGACCCAGTACTTC. Protein product: CASSLAGDETQYF.

The CDR3 protein is CASSLGTVGELFF. The CDR3 DNA reads TGCGCCAGCAGCTTGGGTACCGTTGGGGAGCTGTTTTTT. The chain employs TRBV5-1 and TRBJ2-2; no reliable D call. V was shortened by 0 bases and J by 8 bases, with 8 bases between the two germline ends. Looked up from germline, CDR1 is SGHRS and CDR2 is YFSETQ. The CDR3 totals 13 residues.

DNA of the CDR3: TGTGCCAGCAGCTTAGCGGATGGCTACACCTTC. Translated: CASSLADGYTF. The chain uses TRBV7-2 and TRBJ1-2; D not certain. Trimming pared 0 bases from V and 6 bases from J, leaving 2 bases between. Germline assignment: CDR1 SGHTA and CDR2 FQGNSA. This CDR3 is 11 amino acids long.

This rearrangement joins TRBV21-1 to TRBJ2-7; the table's D call of TRBD2 was not tested on the DNA. TRBV21-1 counts as a pseudogene. The CDR3 contains 18 residues. CDR3 bases: TGTGCCAGCAGCAAAAGGGGTAGCGGGAGTTTAAACCCTTACGAGCAGTACTTC. This codes for CASSKRGSGSLNPYEQYF.

This sequence joins TRBV7-8 and TRBJ1-5, with D perhaps TRBD1 (6 bases). This CDR3 spans 14 amino acids. V lost 4 bases to trimming and J lost 3 bases, with 10 bases between them. CDR1 and CDR2 (germline): SGHVS, FQNEAQ. CDR3: CASSSRDNNQPQHF. The CDR3 DNA sequence: TGTGCCAGCAGCTCCCGGGACAACAATCAGCCCCAGCATTTT.

The gene calls are TRBV5-4 and TRBJ1-3, with 8 bases matching TRBD1. Germline CDR1 is SGHNT and CDR2 is YYREEE (reference sequence). This CDR3 comprises 15 residues. V trimming: 2 bases; J trimming: 2 bases; junction bases outside the gene matches: 3. The CDR3 DNA follows: TGTGCCAGCAGCTTCGGACAGGGCCCTGGAAACACCATATATTTT. Translation gives CASSFGQGPGNTIYF. Combining the CDR3 with reference TRBV5-4 and TRBJ1-3 gives the whole variable domain ETGVTQSPTHLIKTRGQQVTLRCSSQSGHNTVSWYQQALGQGPQFIFQYYREEENGRGNFPPRFSGLQFPNYSSELNVNALELDDSALYLCASSFGQGPGNTIYFGEGSWLTVV.

The chain is built from TRBV7-2 and TRBJ2-7; TRBD2 matches 8 bases. The CDR3 contains 15 residues. Losses at the gene ends were 2 bases for V and 2 bases for J; bases not matched to a gene: 5. Per germline, CDR1 SGHTA and CDR2 FQGNSA. CDR3 sequence: CASSLRGAGAYEQYF. The CDR3 DNA follows: TGTGCCAGCAGCTTAAGGGGAGCGGGAGCCTACGAGCAGTACTTC.

The chain joins TRBV3-1 (or the pseudogene TRBV3-2) to TRBJ2-4, with D tentatively TRBD1 (5 bases). The ends were cut back, 1 base at V and 7 bases at J, with 11 bases in the middle. Germline-derived CDR1 and CDR2 are LGHDT and YNNKEL (reference sequence). CDR3 size: 14 residues. The CDR3 spells CASSQVDWGNIQYF. As DNA, the CDR3 is TGTGCCAGCAGCCAAGTCGATTGGGGCAACATTCAGTACTTC.

This rearrangement joins TRBV28 to TRBJ2-6; D gene ambiguous. V lost 7 bases and J 1 base, leaving 14 bases between the germline ends. Germline CDR1 is MDHEN and CDR2 is SYDVKM. The CDR3 has 16 residues. The CDR3 here is CASTENTRSGANVLTF. The CDR3 DNA reads as TGTGCCAGCACCGAAAACACACGGTCTGGGGCCAACGTCCTGACTTTC. Full variable domain (missing parts from reference TRBV28 and TRBJ2-6): DVKVTQSSRYLVKRTGEKVFLECVQDMDHENMFWYRQDPGLGLRLIYFSYDVKMKEKGDIPEGYSVSREKKERFSLILESASTNQTSMYLCASTENTRSGANVLTFGAGSRLTVL.

V is TRBV25-1 and J is TRBJ1-4; D uncertain. In germline, CDR1 is MGHDK, CDR2 SYGVNS. CDR3 size: 14 residues. Trimming took 5 bases from V and 6 from J, leaving 13 bases between them. The chain's CDR3 is CASSPQFDDEKLFF. CDR3 in DNA: TGTGCCAGCAGTCCCCAGTTTGACGATGAAAAACTGTTTTTT.

The genes are TRBV6-4 and TRBJ2-7; D unclear. V was clipped by 3 bases and J by 3 bases, with 9 bases between them. The CDR3 loop spans 13 amino acids. Germline loops: CDR1 MRHNA, CDR2 SNTAGT. The CDR3 DNA follows: TGTGCCAGCAGTGAATACAGTGGCTACGAGCAGTACTTC. This translates into CASSEYSGYEQYF.

The chain uses TRBV5-5 and TRBJ2-3, with 13 bases matching TRBD2. J gave up 4 bases and V 4 bases, and 6 bases lay outside the gene matches. The V gene's germline CDR1 is SGHKS and CDR2 YYEKEE (reference sequence). There are 16 residues in the CDR3. CDR3 loop: CASSIRTSGSSDTQYF. DNA for the CDR3: TGTGCCAGCAGCATCCGGACTAGCGGGAGTTCAGATACGCAGTATTTT.

V gene TRBV24-1 combines with J gene TRBJ1-4, with D perhaps TRBD1 (5 bases). This CDR3 is 14 amino acids long. V dropped 8 bases and J dropped 11 bases, with 20 bases sitting between them. The germline gives CDR1 KGHDR, CDR2 SFDVKD. The CDR3 DNA follows: TGTGCCACCAACTCGATCAGGGTGTGGGAGAAACTGTTTTTT. It codes for CATNSIRVWEKLFF.

This chain links TRBV2 with TRBJ1-4; D is ambiguous. V lost 3 bases and J lost 6, with 11 bases in between. The CDR3 has 14 residues. Germline CDR1 is SNHLY and CDR2 is FYNNEI. CDR3 in amino acids: CASSDISGHEKLFF. DNA for the CDR3: TGTGCCAGCAGTGATATCTCCGGACATGAAAAACTGTTTTTT.

This clone has a single count. The V call is TRBV7-8, the J call TRBJ1-4; TRBD1 might be the D (5 bases). V was shortened by 5 bases and J by 0 bases, with 19 bases between the two germline ends. Per the germline V gene, CDR1 is SGHVS and CDR2 is FQNEAQ. The CDR3 loop spans 18 amino acids. The chain's CDR3 is CASSRPPGGVTTNEKLFF. The CDR3 DNA reads TGTGCCAGCAGCCGGCCCCCGGGGGGGGTCACAACTAATGAAAAACTGTTTTTT.

The rearrangement links TRBV10-2 to TRBJ1-1; TRBD1 agrees at 7 bases. The ends lost 6 bases at V and 0 bases at J; junction bases unmatched: 4. The germline CDR1 and CDR2 sequences are WSHSY and SAAADI. This CDR3 is 14 amino acids long. The DNA of the CDR3 is TGCGCCAGCAGCAGACAGGGACTGAACACTGAAGCTTTCTTT. Its translation: CASSRQGLNTEAFF.

This rearrangement joins TRBV18 to TRBJ2-7; D remains ambiguous. The CDR3 consists of 13 residues. Germline lookup yields CDR1 KGHSH and CDR2 LQKENI. With 2 bases removed from V and 3 bases from J, the gap between germline ends came to 8 bases. CDR3 amino acids: CASSPGDYYEQYF. CDR3 DNA: TGTGCCAGCTCACCAGGGGATTACTACGAGCAGTACTTC. Combining the CDR3 with reference TRBV18 and TRBJ2-7 gives the whole variable domain NAGVMQNPRHLVRRRGQEARLRCSPMKGHSHVYWYRQLPEEGLKFMVYLQKENIIDESGMPKERFSAEFPKEGPSILRIQQVVRGDSAAYFCASSPGDYYEQYFGPGTRLTVT.

This chain links TRBV5-1 with TRBJ2-2; 10 bases line up with TRBD1. V gave up 8 bases and J gave up 7 bases; unmatched junction bases: 20. Germline V gives CDR1 SGHRS, CDR2 YFSETQ. CDR3 length equals 18 residues. In nucleotides, the CDR3 is TGCGCCAGGGCACCGGGACAGGGGCATTCGGGTTCGGTCGGGGAGCTGTTTTTT. Its translation: CARAPGQGHSGSVGELFF.

This chain joins TRBV24-1 and TRBJ1-4; TRBD1 might be the D (5 bases). Germline V gene data show CDR1 as KGHDR and CDR2 as SFDVKD. The CDR3 consists of 12 residues. The V and J ends lost 0 bases and 11 bases respectively, with 6 bases between them. CDR3 loop: CATSDLGGKLFF. CDR3 nucleotides: TGTGCCACCAGTGATTTGGGGGGTAAACTGTTTTTT.

The chain carries TRBV7-9 and TRBJ2-7; the match to TRBD1 covers 10 bases. CDR1 is SEHNR and CDR2 is FQNEAQ in the germline V gene (reference sequence). The CDR3 runs 13 residues. CDR3 coding DNA: TGTGCTACGATTAAGGGACAGGGGTACGAGCAGTACTTC. Translated, it gives CATIKGQGYEQYF.

The rearrangement links TRBV11-2 to TRBJ2-2; 9 nucleotides line up with TRBD1. Germline V gene sequence: CDR1 SGHAT, CDR2 FQNNGV. This CDR3 spans 14 amino acids. V dropped 9 bases and J dropped 3; count of bases not matched to a gene: 5. Here the CDR3 reads CASTGGEDTGELFF. CDR3 DNA sequence: TGTGCCAGTACAGGGGGCGAGGACACCGGGGAGCTGTTTTTT.

The V gene is TRBV19, the J gene TRBJ2-3; 8 bases map to TRBD2. This CDR3 spans 16 amino acids. J was trimmed by 4 bases and V by 3 bases; bases with no gene match: 9. The germline CDR1 and CDR2 sequences are LNHDA and SQIVND (reference sequence). CDR3 nucleotide sequence: TGTGCCAGTAGTATCGGATATCTAGCGGGCTCAGATACGCAGTATTTT. Protein sequence: CASSIGYLAGSDTQYF. Based on the CDR3 plus reference TRBV19 and TRBJ2-3, the full variable domain is DGGITQSPKYLFRKEGQNVTLSCEQNLNHDAMYWYRQDPGQGLRLIYYSQIVNDFQKGDIAEGYSVSREKKESFPLTVTSAQKNPTAFYLCASSIGYLAGSDTQYFGPGTRLTVL.